The next 21 T cell receptor beta chains were all read from a single sample in a study of PD-1 blockade in classical Hodgkin lymphoma. Clones were sequenced by immunoSEQ multiplex PCR, and TCRdb holds only the in-frame ones, with some missing. The sample holds approximately 17,000 clones, roughly 60% seen once. Each patient relapsed following autologous stem cell transplantation, and prior brentuximab vedotin exposure differed. The source material was peripheral blood mononuclear cells (PBMCs), sampled before the second cycle of nivolumab. These receptors all stem from a human donor with classical Hodgkin lymphoma.

The CDR3 region is CASSLNGGVQWFF. Written as DNA, the CDR3 is TGTGCCAGCAGTTTAAATGGGGGAGTACAGTGGTTCTTC. The V and J genes are TRBV27 and TRBJ2-1, with D possibly called TRBD1 or TRBD2 (5 bases each). The CDR3 sequence is 13 residues long. The germline V gene has CDR1 MNHEY and CDR2 SMNVEV (reference sequence). With 2 bases removed from V and 15 bases from J, the gap between germline ends came to 17 bases.

The sample holds a few counts of this clone. The chain combines TRBV4-1 with TRBJ1-2; D uncertain. The V end lost 0 bases, the J end lost 5 bases, and 13 bases lay between the germline ends. CDR3 size: 15 residues. Germline V gives CDR1 MGHRA, CDR2 YSYEKL. The CDR3 region is CASSQDWGPGYGYTF. CDR3 DNA: TGCGCCAGCAGCCAAGATTGGGGTCCCGGGTATGGCTACACCTTC.

The chain recombines TRBV12-5 with TRBJ2-1; D call uncertain. The ends were cut back, 4 bases at V and 5 bases at J, with 18 bases in the middle. Germline assignment: CDR1 LGHNT and CDR2 FRNRAP. The CDR3 covers 16 residues. For the CDR3, the DNA is TGTGCTAGTGGTTCGGGCGGATACCTTGGGAACAATGAGCAGTTCTTC. It translates to CASGSGGYLGNNEQFF.

This clone was observed a single time. Mismatch with germline at one junction end may stem from a read error. The chain recombines TRBV5-1 with TRBJ2-7; D unclear. Germline CDR1 and CDR2: SGHRS and YFSETQ. The CDR3 loop spans 16 amino acids. CDR3 in DNA: TGCGCCAGCAGCTTGGGCGGCAATAGCATCTCCAACGAGCAGTACTTC. As protein: CASSLGGNSISNEQYF.

The J gene is TRBJ2-3, the V gene TRBV2; no definite D call. V was pared by 2 bases and J by 2 bases, with 14 bases between. This CDR3 region has 16 residues. CDR1 and CDR2 from the germline V gene are SNHLY and FYNNEI. The CDR3, as DNA: TGTGCCAGCAGTGAATGGTGGGGAAGGAACACAGATACGCAGTATTTT. It translates to CASSEWWGRNTDTQYF.

The chain uses TRBV7-8 and TRBJ2-7, with D hard to call. The CDR3 runs 14 residues. The germline V gene has CDR1 SGHVS and CDR2 FQNEAQ. V shed 5 bases and J shed 4 bases, with 15 bases lying between them. For the CDR3, the DNA is TGTGCCAGCAGCCTAAGCAACCCGGCATACGAGCAGTACTTC. It specifies CASSLSNPAYEQYF.

This clone was observed once. The V call is TRBV7-9, the J call TRBJ2-7, with 9 bases fitting TRBD1. This CDR3 comprises 15 residues. The trim removed 11 bases at V and 2 bases at J, leaving 13 bases unmatched. The germline CDR1 and CDR2 sequences are SEHNR and FQNEAQ (reference sequence). Here the CDR3 reads CADWIYGTGPYEQYF. The CDR3 region has the DNA TGTGCCGATTGGATTTATGGGACAGGGCCCTACGAGCAGTACTTC.

This clone was counted a single time. The rearrangement uses TRBV5-4 and TRBJ1-5; D is uncertain. Germline assignment: CDR1 SGHNT and CDR2 YYREEE (reference sequence). With 1 base removed from V and 7 bases from J, the gap between germline ends came to 9 bases. This CDR3 spans 13 amino acids. CDR3 loop: CASSLYGVQPQHF. The CDR3 coding sequence is TGTGCCAGCAGCTTGTACGGGGTCCAGCCCCAGCATTTT. Complete variable domain (other parts from reference TRBV5-4 and TRBJ1-5): ETGVTQSPTHLIKTRGQQVTLRCSSQSGHNTVSWYQQALGQGPQFIFQYYREEENGRGNFPPRFSGLQFPNYSSELNVNALELDDSALYLCASSLYGVQPQHFGDGTRLSIL.

The chain employs TRBV10-2 and TRBJ2-7; D is unresolved. This CDR3 is 15 amino acids long. Germline CDR1 WSHSY, CDR2 SAAADI. V dropped 0 bases and J dropped 3 bases, with 12 bases sitting between them. CDR3 amino acids: CASSESTADYYEQYF. CDR3 DNA: TGCGCCAGCAGTGAGTCGACTGCAGATTACTACGAGCAGTACTTC.

The chain combines TRBV28 with TRBJ2-1; 10 positions match TRBD2. Germline V lookup: CDR1 MDHEN, CDR2 SYDVKM. The length of the CDR3 is 18 residues. Trimming cost V 3 bases and J 4 bases; bases outside gene matches: 12. For the CDR3, the DNA is TGTGCCAGCAGTTTTCTAGCGGGAGCCGCACTTGGTTACAATGAGCAGTTCTTC. Translation gives CASSFLAGAALGYNEQFF.

This chain links TRBV29-1 with TRBJ1-1, with D hard to call. Trimming stripped 8 bases from V and 1 base from J, with 14 bases between. The CDR3 covers 13 residues. Germline V gives CDR1 SQVTM, CDR2 ANQGSEA. This chain's CDR3 is CSTSWWENTEAFF. In nucleotides, the CDR3 is TGCAGCACGAGCTGGTGGGAGAACACTGAAGCTTTCTTT. Full variable domain (remainder filled in from reference TRBV29-1 and TRBJ1-1): SAVISQKPSRDICQRGTSLTIQCQVDSQVTMMFWYRQQPGQSLTLIATANQGSEATYESGFVIDKFPISRPNLTFSTLTVSNMSPEDSSIYLCSTSWWENTEAFFGQGTRLTVV.

By share of the sample, this clone is medium-sized. The genes are TRBV7-2 and TRBJ2-2; the match to TRBD2 covers 7 bases. Germline V gives CDR1 SGHTA, CDR2 FQGNSA. After removal of 5 bases from V and 3 bases from J, the junction contained 6 bases not matched to a gene. The length of the CDR3 is 15 residues. CDR3 sequence reads: CASSPRAGDTGELFF. In DNA form, the CDR3 reads TGTGCCAGCAGCCCCCGGGCGGGAGACACCGGGGAGCTGTTTTTT. The entire variable domain, with the rest obtained from reference TRBV7-2 and TRBJ2-2, is as follows: GAGVSQSPSNKVTEKGKDVELRCDPISGHTALYWYRQSLGQGLEFLIYFQGNSAPDKSGLPSDRFSAERTGGSVSTLTIQRTQQEDSAVYLCASSPRAGDTGELFFGEGSRLTVL.

The chain has TRBV12-5 and TRBJ2-5, with D perhaps assigned TRBD1 or TRBD2 (5 bases each). This CDR3 spans 19 amino acids. The V gene's germline CDR1 is LGHNT and CDR2 FRNRAP. Trimming shortened V by 2 bases and J by 5 bases, and 27 bases separated the two germline ends. The CDR3 loop reads CASGLCPDEGPPLWETQYF. CDR3 sequence (DNA): TGTGCTAGTGGTTTGTGCCCGGACGAGGGGCCCCCTCTCTGGGAGACCCAGTACTTC.

CDR3 sequence: CASSLDPDTQYF. In DNA form, the CDR3 reads TGTGCCAGCAGCCTAGACCCAGATACGCAGTATTTT. The chain couples TRBV7-9 to TRBJ2-3, with D unclear. V lost 5 bases to trimming and J lost 4 bases, with 7 bases between them. CDR1 is SEHNR, CDR2 FQNEAQ, per germline (reference sequence). This CDR3 has 12 amino acids. Using reference TRBV7-9 and TRBJ2-3 for the parts outside the CDR3, the full variable domain is DTGVSQNPRHKITKRGQNVTFRCDPISEHNRLYWYRQTLGQGPEFLTYFQNEAQLEKSRLLSDRFSAERPKGSFSTLEIQRTEQGDSAMYLCASSLDPDTQYFGPGTRLTVL.

The gene calls are TRBV7-8 and TRBJ2-7; D not certain. Germline V gene lookup returns CDR1 SGHVS and CDR2 FQNEAQ. This CDR3 is 12 amino acids long. Trimming removed 4 bases at V and 2 bases at J, with 6 bases between. The CDR3 is CASSSVPYEQYF. CDR3 sequence (DNA): TGTGCCAGCAGCTCCGTCCCCTACGAGCAGTACTTC. Filled out from reference TRBV7-8 and TRBJ2-7, the complete variable domain reads GAGVSQSPRYKVAKRGQDVALRCDPISGHVSLFWYQQALGQGPEFLTYFQNEAQLDKSGLPSDRFFAERPEGSVSTLKIQRTQQEDSAVYLCASSSVPYEQYFGPGTRLTVT.

Concerning this clone itself: Sequence at one end of the junction differs from germline and may be a read error. The CDR3 sequence is CASSSGTVF. CDR3 nucleotides: TGTGCCAGCAGCTCCGGGACGGTCTTC. The chain is built from TRBV7-6 and TRBJ2-1, with D perhaps given as TRBD1 or TRBD2 (5 bases each). CDR3 size: 9 residues. The germline CDR1 and CDR2 sequences are SGHVS and FNYEAQ.

The chain has TRBV4-1 and TRBJ1-3; 7 bases map to TRBD1. CDR1 and CDR2 (germline): MGHRA, YSYEKL. CDR3 length: 18 residues. J was trimmed by 0 bases and V by 3 bases; bases with no gene match: 11. The CDR3 sequence: CASSQGSYRGSSGNTIYF. Here the CDR3 DNA reads TGCGCCAGCAGCCAGGGGTCGTACAGGGGCAGCTCTGGAAACACCATATATTTT.

This chain links TRBV6-5 with TRBJ1-2; weak D call: TRBD1 (6 bases). The CDR3 runs to 15 residues. Deletions cut 1 base from V and 5 bases from J, with 14 bases between. Germline-derived CDR1 and CDR2 are MNHEY and SVGAGI. The CDR3 loop is CASSYLYRVGYGYTF. CDR3 coding DNA: TGTGCCAGCAGTTACTTGTACAGGGTCGGGTATGGCTACACCTTC.

This clone was seen a handful of times. The V call is TRBV12-5, the J call TRBJ1-5; 9 bases line up with TRBD1. The CDR3 has 17 residues. CDR1 LGHNT and CDR2 FRNRAP come from the germline V gene. The ends lost 3 bases at V and 4 bases at J; junction bases unmatched: 10. The CDR3 region is CASGFSYLGTGNQPQHF. The DNA of the CDR3 is TGTGCTAGTGGTTTCTCCTACTTAGGGACAGGGAATCAGCCCCAGCATTTT. Together with reference TRBV12-5 and TRBJ1-5, the CDR3 gives the full variable domain: DARVTQTPRHKVTEMGQEVTMRCQPILGHNTVFWYRQTMMQGLELLAYFRNRAPLDDSGMPKDRFSAEMPDATLATLKIQPSEPRDSAVYFCASGFSYLGTGNQPQHFGDGTRLSIL.

This sequence joins TRBV27 and TRBJ2-7; 9 bases align to TRBD2. The CDR3 covers 13 residues. Germline V gene lookup returns CDR1 MNHEY and CDR2 SMNVEV (reference sequence). J gave up 4 bases and V 6 bases, and 4 bases lay outside the gene matches. CDR3 amino acids: CASRGSGSYEQYF. Here the CDR3 DNA reads TGTGCCAGCAGGGGTAGCGGGAGTTACGAGCAGTACTTC.

This chain links TRBV6-1 with TRBJ2-5; 7 nucleotides agree with TRBD1. The V gene end was trimmed by 2 bases and the J gene end by 5 bases; junction bases not matched to a gene: 11. The CDR3 runs 16 residues. In germline, CDR1 is MNHNS, CDR2 SASEGT. The CDR3 spells CASSEIRDSPEETQYF. In nucleotides, the CDR3 is TGTGCCAGCAGTGAAATTAGGGACAGTCCTGAGGAGACCCAGTACTTC.